This T cell receptor beta chain appears in the sequencing data of a study of response to subunit inactivated influenza vaccine. Overall study findings and caveats: Authors suggested each seasonal influenza vaccination recruits few new T cells.

This clonotype is medium-sized. Its antigen remains unidentified. An end of the junction differs from the germline gene, which may be a read error. TCRdb itself ran the RT-PCR reads through MiXCR, one entry per CDR3 protein. The sample lists 170,000 or so distinct CDR3 sequences, around a tenth seen once, with roughly 40% in the top ten. Germline V lookup: CDR1 MNHNY, CDR2 SVGAGI (reference sequence). The CDR3 is made up of 14 amino acids. Sample: CD8+ T cells sorted from PBMCs, taken around 25 months after vaccination. The V call is TRBV6-6, the J call TRBJ2-7; the D gene is possibly TRBD2 (6 bases). The sequence was obtained from a man between 50 and 69 years old who received an inactivated influenza vaccine. The CDR3 sequence is CASSHSRELAEQYF. For the CDR3, the DNA is TGTGCCAGCAGTCACTCCCGGGAGCTTGCCGAGCAGTACTTC.